These 18 T cell receptor beta chains originate from one sample sequenced in a study of T cells in Graves' hyperthyroidism and ophthalmopathy. The investigators amplified TCR beta CDR3 regions from RNA transcripts. The HTBI primer set was used in a first-round RT-PCR of the TCR CDR3. TCRdb used MiXCR to reprocess the multiplex PCR reads, holding one entry per CDR3 protein. The table records about 520,000 distinct CDR3 sequences, less than 25% of them present only once. Input material: blood. The receptors stem from a woman aged 30 to 39 with Graves' ophthalmopathy.

This clonotype appeared many times. At one of its ends the junction is not consistent with the germline gene, which may arise from a read error. This chain uses TRBV7-3 with TRBJ1-2; D unresolved. CDR1 and CDR2 (germline): SGHTA, FQGTGA. The CDR3 covers 12 residues. The CDR3 loop reads CASSLIGVGYAF. The CDR3 DNA reads as TGTGCCAGCAGCTTAATTGGGGTCGGCTACGCCTTC.

This clonotype was counted ten times or more. This chain connects TRBV3-1 to TRBJ1-2; D remains unclear. CDR3 length: 14 residues. Trimming stripped 4 bases from V and 1 base from J, with 10 bases between. CDR1 and CDR2 from the germline V gene are LGHDT and YNNKEL (reference sequence). CDR3 coding DNA: TGTGCCAGCAGCCCGATGACAAATAACTATGGCTACACCTTC. Its protein is CASSPMTNNYGYTF. Combining the CDR3 with reference TRBV3-1 and TRBJ1-2 gives the whole variable domain DTAVSQTPKYLVTQMGNDKSIKCEQNLGHDTMYWYKQDSKKFLKIMFSYNNKELIINETVPNRFSPKSPDKAHLNLHINSLELGDSAVYFCASSPMTNNYGYTFGSGTRLTVV.

This clonotype was detected ten times or more. V is TRBV6-6 and J is TRBJ1-2; 7 bases are a match to TRBD1. CDR1 is MNHNY, CDR2 SVGAGI, per germline (reference sequence). Unmatched junction bases numbered 4, after V lost 7 bases and J lost 5 bases. The CDR3 spans 12 residues. In DNA form, the CDR3 reads TGTGCCAGCACTACAGGGGATTATGGCTACACCTTC. This gives the protein CASTTGDYGYTF.

This clonotype occurred a few times. The chain is built from TRBV3-1 and TRBJ2-7; D gene uncertain. V shed 4 bases and J shed 3 bases, with 19 bases lying between them. CDR3 length: 16 amino acids. In germline, CDR1 is LGHDT, CDR2 YNNKEL (reference sequence). In nucleotides, the CDR3 is TGTGCCAGCAGCCGACGTCACACACTCCCCGGCTACGAGCAGTACTTC. Protein sequence: CASSRRHTLPGYEQYF.

The gene calls are TRBV7-3 and TRBJ1-2, with 7 bases aligning to TRBD1. The CDR3 is 17 residues long. Per germline, CDR1 SGHTA and CDR2 FQGTGA. The V segment lost 2 bases and the J segment 6 bases; nucleotides outside the gene matches: 15. CDR3 bases: TGTGCCAGCAGCTTATCGGACGAAGGGGGCAGAAGAAATGGCTACACCTTC. It codes for CASSLSDEGGRRNGYTF.

The rearrangement joins TRBV7-3 to TRBJ1-2; 9 bases agree with TRBD1. The CDR3 loop spans 14 amino acids. J lost 6 bases, V lost 4 bases, and 6 bases had no gene match. Looked up from germline, CDR1 is SGHTA and CDR2 is FQGTGA. The DNA of the CDR3 is TGTGCCAGCAGCTCCGGGACAGGGTTTAATGGCTACACCTTC. Protein sequence: CASSSGTGFNGYTF.

The chain employs TRBV6-1 and TRBJ2-7, with unresolved D. CDR1 and CDR2 (germline): MNHNS, SASEGT. V dropped 7 bases and J dropped 3 bases, with 7 bases sitting between them. This CDR3 spans 11 amino acids. This CDR3 reads CASTPDYEQYF. CDR3 bases: TGTGCCAGCACGCCTGACTACGAGCAGTACTTC.

This clonotype was counted at least ten times. The genes are TRBV20-1 and TRBJ2-7, with D tentatively TRBD1 (6 bases). Germline CDR1 and CDR2: DFQATT and SNEGSKA (reference sequence). V lost 3 bases and J 3 bases, leaving 15 bases between the germline ends. The CDR3 runs 14 residues. Written as DNA, the CDR3 is TGCAGTGCTAGCAGTACAGGGAATGACTACGAGCAGTACTTC. Its protein is CSASSTGNDYEQYF.

This clonotype has a count of ten or more. V usage is TRBV2 and J usage is TRBJ2-2; D might be TRBD1 or TRBD2, each matching 6 bases. Germline loops: CDR1 SNHLY, CDR2 FYNNEI. Trimming cost V 0 bases and J 4 bases, with 12 bases left between them. The CDR3 extends over 16 amino acids. The DNA for the CDR3 is TGTGCCAGCAGTGAAGCTTCGGGGGCCCTCACCGGGGAGCTGTTTTTT. Its protein is CASSEASGALTGELFF.

At least ten counts were recorded for this clonotype. J is TRBJ2-2 and V is TRBV10-1; 8 bases align to TRBD2. Losses at the gene ends were 2 bases for V and 2 bases for J; bases not matched to a gene: 4. The germline V gene encodes CDR1 WNHNN and CDR2 SYGVQD (reference sequence). The CDR3 has 16 amino acids. CDR3 amino acids: CASSEAGLANTGELFF. In DNA form, the CDR3 reads TGCGCCAGCAGTGAGGCTGGACTAGCAAACACCGGGGAGCTGTTTTTT.

Many counts were recorded for this clonotype. The chain couples TRBV20-1 to TRBJ1-2; TRBD1 matches 7 bases. The CDR3 totals 14 residues. V shed 3 bases, J shed 4 bases, and the junction held 8 bases outside the gene matches. Germline loops: CDR1 DFQATT, CDR2 SNEGSKA (reference sequence). This chain's CDR3 is CSASRLGGGYGYTF. CDR3 bases: TGCAGTGCTAGTCGTTTAGGGGGCGGCTATGGCTACACCTTC.

This clonotype has a count of ten or more. The chain couples TRBV9 to TRBJ1-2; 8 bases fit TRBD1. The CDR3 is 13 amino acids. J gave up 4 bases and V 3 bases, and 2 bases lay outside the gene matches. Germline values: CDR1 SGDLS, CDR2 YYNGEE. CDR3 protein: CASSAGGGYGYTF. In DNA, the CDR3 is TGTGCCAGCAGCGCAGGGGGCGGCTATGGCTACACCTTC.

At least ten counts were recorded for this clonotype. This chain connects TRBV20-1 to TRBJ1-5; 7 bases match TRBD1. The junction had 3 bases not matched to a gene; V was cut back by 0 bases and J by 4 bases. The germline CDR1 and CDR2 sequences are DFQATT and SNEGSKA (reference sequence). This CDR3 comprises 14 residues. CDR3 DNA: TGCAGTGCTAGAGAGCTGGACAGGAATCAGCCCCAGCATTTT. Amino acids: CSARELDRNQPQHF.

V usage is TRBV5-1 and J usage is TRBJ2-2, with 7 positions matching TRBD1. The V and J ends lost 3 bases and 4 bases, in that order; junction bases with no gene match: 3. The CDR3 contains 14 residues. Germline V gene data show CDR1 as SGHRS and CDR2 as YFSETQ. The CDR3 loop reads CASSWDRLTGELFF. The DNA for the CDR3 is TGCGCCAGCAGCTGGGACAGACTCACCGGGGAGCTGTTTTTT.

This clonotype was seen a few times. V gene TRBV5-1 combines with J gene TRBJ2-5, with 9 bases aligning to TRBD1. The germline V gene has CDR1 SGHRS and CDR2 YFSETQ. Trimming at V came to 7 bases and at J to 2 bases, leaving 6 bases not matched to a gene. The CDR3 has 14 amino acids. The CDR3 reads CASETGQGQETQYF. For the CDR3, the DNA is TGCGCCAGCGAGACCGGACAGGGGCAAGAGACCCAGTACTTC.

V usage is TRBV19 and J usage is TRBJ2-2; D remains ambiguous. Between the trimmed V and J ends, which lost 5 bases and 5 bases, there was a span of 12 bases. The CDR3 is 14 residues long. The germline V gene has CDR1 LNHDA and CDR2 SQIVND (reference sequence). The CDR3, as DNA: TGTGCCAGTAGTCGACATACGAGGACCGGGGAGCTGTTTTTT. It yields the protein CASSRHTRTGELFF.

This clonotype was detected many times. This chain uses TRBV7-2 with TRBJ2-5; tentative D call: TRBD2 (6 bases). V was pared by 0 bases and J by 1 base, with 12 bases between. The germline CDR1 and CDR2 sequences are SGHTA and FQGNSA. CDR3 length: 16 amino acids. CDR3 in amino acids: CASSLALRLVQETQYF. The CDR3, as DNA: TGTGCCAGCAGCTTAGCGCTCCGACTAGTCCAAGAGACCCAGTACTTC.

This clonotype has at least ten counts. At one end, the junction sequence differs from germline, possibly due to a read error. The V and J genes are TRBV19 and TRBJ2-7; 9 bases align to TRBD1. Germline assignment: CDR1 LNHDA and CDR2 SQIVND (reference sequence). The CDR3 covers 12 residues. The CDR3 DNA reads as TGTGCCAGTACCACCGGGACAGGGACGCAGCACTTC. This encodes CASTTGTGTQHF.